A single sample is the source of the 2 T cell receptor beta chains below, sequenced in a study of T cells in localized non-small cell lung cancer (dated by TCRdb to between 2020 and 2021). Libraries were prepared through the immunoSEQ multiplex PCR assay. TCRdb obtained this table from immuneACCESS and retained in-frame rearrangements with V and J assigned. These tables miss some clones; where compared with another copy, unresolved V genes account for less than half of the shortfall, and the remainder is unexplained. A total of fewer than 12,000 clones appear in this sample, 40% to 55% of them only once. The ten largest clones add up to more than 4% of the sample. Sequencing was performed on lymph node tissue, taken before any cancer treatment. The receptors were sampled from a woman aged 40-75 years with stage II squamous cell lung carcinoma.

The chain carries TRBV5-1 and TRBJ1-3; the D is unclear. The germline gives CDR1 SGHRS, CDR2 YFSETQ. This CDR3 spans 14 amino acids. The V end was cut by 0 bases, the J end by 3 bases, with 7 bases between. CDR3: CASSLGRSGNTIYF. For the CDR3, the DNA is TGCGCCAGCAGCTTGGGGAGGAGTGGAAACACCATATATTTT.

This chain connects TRBV12-5 to TRBJ2-5; D gene uncertain. The V end was cut by 4 bases, the J end by 5 bases, with 11 bases between. The CDR3 consists of 13 residues. Germline V CDR1 and CDR2: LGHNT, FRNRAP. CDR3 residues: CASGSERRETQYF. CDR3 in DNA: TGTGCTAGTGGTTCTGAGCGACGTGAGACCCAGTACTTC.